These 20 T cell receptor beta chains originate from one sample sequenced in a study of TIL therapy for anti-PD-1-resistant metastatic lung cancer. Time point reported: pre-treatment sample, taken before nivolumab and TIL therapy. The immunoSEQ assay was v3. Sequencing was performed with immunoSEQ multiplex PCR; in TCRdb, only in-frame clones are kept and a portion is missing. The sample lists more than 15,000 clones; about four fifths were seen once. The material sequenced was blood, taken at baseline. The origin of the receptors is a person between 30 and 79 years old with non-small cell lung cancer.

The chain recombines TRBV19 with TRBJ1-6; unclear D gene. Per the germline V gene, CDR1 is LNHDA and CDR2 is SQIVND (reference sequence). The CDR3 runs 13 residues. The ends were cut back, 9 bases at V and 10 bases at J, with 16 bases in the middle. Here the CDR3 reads CASRGREGSPLHF. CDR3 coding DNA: TGTGCCAGCCGAGGGCGTGAGGGATCACCCCTCCACTTT.

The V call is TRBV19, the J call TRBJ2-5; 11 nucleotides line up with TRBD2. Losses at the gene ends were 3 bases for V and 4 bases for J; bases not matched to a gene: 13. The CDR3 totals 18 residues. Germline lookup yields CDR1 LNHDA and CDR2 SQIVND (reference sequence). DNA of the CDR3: TGTGCCAGTAGTATTAGTGGTATAACTAGCGGGAGTAGAGAGACCCAGTACTTC. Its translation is CASSISGITSGSRETQYF.

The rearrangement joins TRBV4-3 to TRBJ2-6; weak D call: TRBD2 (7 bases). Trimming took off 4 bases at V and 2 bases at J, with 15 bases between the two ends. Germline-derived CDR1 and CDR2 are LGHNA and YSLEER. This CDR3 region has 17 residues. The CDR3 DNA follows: TGCGCCAGCAGCCCCGGTCGGGGGGCGCCTGGGGCCAACGTCCTGACTTTC. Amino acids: CASSPGRGAPGANVLTF.

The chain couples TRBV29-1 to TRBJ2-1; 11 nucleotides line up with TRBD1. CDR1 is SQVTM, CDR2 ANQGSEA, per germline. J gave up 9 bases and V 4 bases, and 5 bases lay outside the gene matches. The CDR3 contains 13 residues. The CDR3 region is CSVAGQGATEQFF. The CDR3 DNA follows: TGCAGCGTTGCCGGACAGGGGGCGACTGAGCAGTTCTTC.

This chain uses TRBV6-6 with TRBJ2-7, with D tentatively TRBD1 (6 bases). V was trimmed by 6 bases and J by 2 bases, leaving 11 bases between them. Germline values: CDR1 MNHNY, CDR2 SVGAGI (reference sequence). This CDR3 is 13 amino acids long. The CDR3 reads CASSGQTAYEQYF. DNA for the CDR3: TGTGCCAGCAGCGGACAGACTGCCTACGAGCAGTACTTC.

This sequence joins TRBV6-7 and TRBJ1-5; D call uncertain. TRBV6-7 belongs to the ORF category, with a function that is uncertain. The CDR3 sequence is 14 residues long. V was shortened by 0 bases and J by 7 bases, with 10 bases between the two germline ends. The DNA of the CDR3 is TGTGCCAGCAGTTACTCGAGCCGGTGCCAGCCCCAGCATTTT. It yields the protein CASSYSSRCQPQHF.

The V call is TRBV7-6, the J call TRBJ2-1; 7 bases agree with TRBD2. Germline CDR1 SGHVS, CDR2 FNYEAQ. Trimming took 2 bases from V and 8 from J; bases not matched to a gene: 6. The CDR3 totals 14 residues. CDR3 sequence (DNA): TGTGCCAGCAGCTTAACGGGGGGTAGAGATGAGCAGTTCTTC. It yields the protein CASSLTGGRDEQFF. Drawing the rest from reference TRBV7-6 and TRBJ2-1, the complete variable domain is GAGVSQSPRYKVTKRGQDVALRCDPISGHVSLYWYRQALGQGPEFLTYFNYEAQQDKSGLPNDRFSAERPEGSISTLTIQRTEQRDSAMYRCASSLTGGRDEQFFGPGTRLTVL.

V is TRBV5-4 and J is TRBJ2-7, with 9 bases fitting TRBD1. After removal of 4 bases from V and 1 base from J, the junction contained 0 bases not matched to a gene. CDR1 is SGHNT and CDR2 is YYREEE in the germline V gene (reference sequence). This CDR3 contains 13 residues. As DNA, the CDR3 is TGTGCCAGCAGCGGACAGGGGTCCTACGAGCAGTACTTC. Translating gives CASSGQGSYEQYF.

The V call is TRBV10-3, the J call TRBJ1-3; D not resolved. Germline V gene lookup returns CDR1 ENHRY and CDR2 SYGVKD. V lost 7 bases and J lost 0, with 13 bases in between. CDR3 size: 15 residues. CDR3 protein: CAITLDRSSGNTIYF. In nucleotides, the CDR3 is TGTGCCATCACCTTGGACCGGAGCTCTGGAAACACCATATATTTT.

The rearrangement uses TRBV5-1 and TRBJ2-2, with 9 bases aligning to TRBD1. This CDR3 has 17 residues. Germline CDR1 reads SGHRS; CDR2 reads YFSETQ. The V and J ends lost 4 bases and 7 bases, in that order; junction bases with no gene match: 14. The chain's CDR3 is CASSIPGQGTLSGELFF. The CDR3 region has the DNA TGCGCCAGCAGCATACCGGGACAGGGTACTTTGAGCGGGGAGCTGTTTTTT.

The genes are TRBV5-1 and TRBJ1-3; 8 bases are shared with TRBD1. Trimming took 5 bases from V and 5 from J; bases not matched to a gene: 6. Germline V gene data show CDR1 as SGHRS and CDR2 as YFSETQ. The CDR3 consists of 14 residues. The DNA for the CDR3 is TGCGCCAGCAGTCCCCAGGGGGCTCGAAACACCATATATTTT. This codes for CASSPQGARNTIYF. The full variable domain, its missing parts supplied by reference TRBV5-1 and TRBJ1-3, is KAGVTQTPRYLIKTRGQQVTLSCSPISGHRSVSWYQQTPGQGLQFLFEYFSETQRNKGNFPGRFSGRQFSNSRSEMNVSTLELGDSALYLCASSPQGARNTIYFGEGSWLTVV.

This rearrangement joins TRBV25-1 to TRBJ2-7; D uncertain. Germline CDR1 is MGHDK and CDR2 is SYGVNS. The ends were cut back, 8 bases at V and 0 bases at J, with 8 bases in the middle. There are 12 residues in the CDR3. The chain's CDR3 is CASLSNSYEQYF. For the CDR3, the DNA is TGTGCCAGCCTATCAAACTCCTACGAGCAGTACTTC.

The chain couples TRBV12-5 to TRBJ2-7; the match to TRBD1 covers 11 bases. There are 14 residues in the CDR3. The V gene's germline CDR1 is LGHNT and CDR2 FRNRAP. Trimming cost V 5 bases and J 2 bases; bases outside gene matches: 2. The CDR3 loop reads CASGPGQGAYEQYF. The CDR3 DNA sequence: TGTGCTAGTGGTCCGGGACAGGGGGCCTACGAGCAGTACTTC.

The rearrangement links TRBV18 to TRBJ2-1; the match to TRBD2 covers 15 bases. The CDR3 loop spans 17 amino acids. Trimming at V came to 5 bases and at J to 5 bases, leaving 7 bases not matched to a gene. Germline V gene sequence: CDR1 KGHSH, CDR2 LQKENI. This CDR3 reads CASSSGLAGGRDNEQFF. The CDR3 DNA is TGTGCCAGCTCATCGGGACTAGCGGGGGGCCGTGACAATGAGCAGTTCTTC.

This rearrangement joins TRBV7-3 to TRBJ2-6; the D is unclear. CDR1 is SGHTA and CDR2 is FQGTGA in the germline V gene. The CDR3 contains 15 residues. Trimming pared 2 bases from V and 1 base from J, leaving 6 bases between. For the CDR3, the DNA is TGTGCCAGCAGCTTAGACGGTTCTGGGGCCAACGTCCTGACTTTC. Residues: CASSLDGSGANVLTF.

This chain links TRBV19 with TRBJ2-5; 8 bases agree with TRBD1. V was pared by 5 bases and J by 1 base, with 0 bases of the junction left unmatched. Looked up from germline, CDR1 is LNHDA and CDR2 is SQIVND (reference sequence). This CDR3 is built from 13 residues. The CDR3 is CASSGQGQETQYF. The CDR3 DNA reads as TGTGCCAGTAGTGGACAGGGCCAAGAGACCCAGTACTTC.

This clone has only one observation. The CDR3 sequence is CASSYGLAYDNEQFF. The CDR3 DNA reads TGTGCCAGCAGCTACGGACTAGCGTATGACAATGAGCAGTTCTTC. The chain uses TRBV9 and TRBJ2-1, with 9 nucleotides matching TRBD2. Germline CDR1 reads SGDLS; CDR2 reads YYNGEE. The J segment lost 5 bases and the V segment lost 4 bases, leaving 7 bases of the junction unmatched. The CDR3 is made up of 15 amino acids.

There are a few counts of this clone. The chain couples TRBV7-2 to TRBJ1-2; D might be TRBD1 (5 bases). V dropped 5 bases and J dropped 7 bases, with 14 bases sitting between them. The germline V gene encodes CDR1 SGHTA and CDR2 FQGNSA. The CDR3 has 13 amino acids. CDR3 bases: TGTGCCAGCAGCCAAGGGGTTCGTGGTGGCTACACCTTC. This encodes CASSQGVRGGYTF.

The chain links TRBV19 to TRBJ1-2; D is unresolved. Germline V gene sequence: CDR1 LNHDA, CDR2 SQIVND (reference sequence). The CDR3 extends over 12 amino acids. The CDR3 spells CVYRRSNYGYTF. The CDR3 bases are TGTGTCTATAGGAGATCTAACTATGGCTACACCTTC.

The CDR3 reads CASSDRAGDTQYF. The DNA of the CDR3 is TGTGCCAGTAGCGACAGGGCGGGAGATACGCAGTATTTT. V usage is TRBV19 and J usage is TRBJ2-3; the match to TRBD1 covers 7 bases. Per the germline V gene, CDR1 is LNHDA and CDR2 is SQIVND (reference sequence). Trimming removed 6 bases from V and 5 bases from J; junction bases left unmatched: 5. The CDR3 sequence is 13 residues long.